The clone carrying this T cell receptor (beta chain) was seen only a few times. What it binds is unknown. Drawn from each donor were roughly 9.4 milliliters of peripheral blood. This specimen comes from a study of blood T cells in healthy people across ages. Study-level results: Researchers said unsorted PBMCs prevented a conclusive naive versus antigen-experienced comparison. It was the long-lived donors that had more naive CD4+ cells and higher diversity than aged donors.

A sample-barcoded 5' primer and a J-beta primer mix were used in a second PCR of roughly 7 to 12 cycles. Each sample yielded at least 3 million CDR3-containing paired-end reads. Each CDR3 protein is one row after TCRdb ran MiXCR on the 5' RACE reads. Seen here are about 1.5 million distinct CDR3 sequences, approximately 42% observed once, and the top ten hold around 8%. The CDR3 sequence is 16 residues long. Germline assignment: CDR1 LGHDT and CDR2 YNNKEL (reference sequence). Between the trimmed V and J ends, which lost 2 bases and 2 bases, there was a span of 16 bases. This sequence joins TRBV3-1 and TRBJ2-7; perhaps D is TRBD1 or TRBD2 (5 bases each). Sequenced sample: blood. The sequence derives from a woman aged 18 to 35 in good health. The CDR3 sequence is CASSQRDRSSTYEQYF. CDR3 coding DNA: TGTGCCAGCAGCCAACGGGACCGCAGCTCAACCTACGAGCAGTACTTC.